This T cell receptor (beta chain) was captured in a study of OX40 agonist ivuxolimab in advanced cancers. Study context: Dose-escalation patients had hepatocellular carcinoma, melanoma, renal cell or head and neck cancer.

TCRdb keeps only in-frame clones here, not all; method: immunoSEQ multiplex PCR. The sample holds around 9,800 clones, roughly four fifths seen once. This clone is classed as medium-sized. The CDR3 spans 16 residues. V was pared by 2 bases and J by 1 base, with 10 bases between. The germline V gene encodes CDR1 SGDLS and CDR2 YYNGEE. This receptor was obtained from an adult with an advanced solid tumor such as melanoma, head and neck, liver or kidney cancer. The material sequenced was CD4+ or CD8+ T cells sorted from blood, taken in a trial of the OX40 agonist ivuxolimab. The chain carries TRBV9 and TRBJ2-6; D might be TRBD1 (6 bases). CDR3 nucleotide sequence: TGTGCCAGCAGCGTGGACAGAGAGTCTGGGGCCAACGTCCTGACTTTC. Translation gives CASSVDRESGANVLTF.